The 3 T cell receptor beta chains listed next were all sequenced from one sample in a study of blood T cell repertoires in COVID-19. Generated by immunoSEQ multiplex PCR, the TCRdb table keeps only in-frame clones and is missing some. Altogether about 100,000 clones are present, under 75% being singletons, with the ten largest covering approximately 5.9%. Material: peripheral blood. The receptors stem from a man at least 80 years old with acute or convalescent COVID-19.

The CDR3, as DNA: TGTGCCATCAGTCAGGGGGGCACTAATGAAAAACTGTTTTTT. Translated, it gives CAISQGGTNEKLFF. The chain couples TRBV10-3 to TRBJ1-4; 7 nucleotides align to TRBD1. V was pared by 5 bases and J by 2 bases, with 2 bases of the junction left unmatched. The CDR3 is 14 residues long. Per germline, CDR1 ENHRY and CDR2 SYGVKD.

The chain employs TRBV5-5 and TRBJ2-7; D is ambiguous. Germline V gene sequence: CDR1 SGHKS, CDR2 YYEKEE (reference sequence). The CDR3 length is 13 residues. Trimming took 0 bases from V and 5 from J, leaving 9 bases between them. This CDR3 is CASSLVGQNEQYF. CDR3 DNA sequence: TGTGCCAGCAGCTTGGTTGGGCAGAACGAGCAGTACTTC.

This chain links TRBV28 with TRBJ2-7; TRBD2 agrees at 8 bases. This CDR3 spans 16 amino acids. J gave up 4 bases and V 6 bases, and 14 bases lay outside the gene matches. CDR1 is MDHEN and CDR2 is SYDVKM in the germline V gene. The CDR3 DNA reads TGTGCCAGCAGCGCACCGCAGAGCGGGAGTAGTTACGAGCAGTACTTC. It is translated as CASSAPQSGSSYEQYF.